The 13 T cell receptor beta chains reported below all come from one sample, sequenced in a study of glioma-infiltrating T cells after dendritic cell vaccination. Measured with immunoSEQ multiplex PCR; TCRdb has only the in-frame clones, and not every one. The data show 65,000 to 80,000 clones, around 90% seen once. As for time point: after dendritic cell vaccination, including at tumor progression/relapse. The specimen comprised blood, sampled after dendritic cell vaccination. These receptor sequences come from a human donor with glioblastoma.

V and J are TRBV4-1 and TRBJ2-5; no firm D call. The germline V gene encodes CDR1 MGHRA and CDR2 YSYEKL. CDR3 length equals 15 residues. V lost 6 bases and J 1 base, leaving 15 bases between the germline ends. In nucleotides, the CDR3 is TGCGCCAGCAGGGCCATCGTGTCCGCCCAAGAGACCCAGTACTTC. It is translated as CASRAIVSAQETQYF.

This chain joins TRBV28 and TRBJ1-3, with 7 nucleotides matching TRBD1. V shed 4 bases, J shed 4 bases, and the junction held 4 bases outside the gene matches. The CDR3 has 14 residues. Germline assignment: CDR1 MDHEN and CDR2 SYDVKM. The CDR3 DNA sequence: TGTGCCAGCAGTTCGACAGGGTTGGGAAACACCATATATTTT. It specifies CASSSTGLGNTIYF.

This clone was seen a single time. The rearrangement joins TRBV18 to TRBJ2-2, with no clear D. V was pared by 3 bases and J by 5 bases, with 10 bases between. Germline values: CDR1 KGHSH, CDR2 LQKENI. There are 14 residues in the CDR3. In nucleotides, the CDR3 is TGTGCCAGCTCACCTTTGCAGGCGACCGGGGAGCTGTTTTTT. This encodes CASSPLQATGELFF.

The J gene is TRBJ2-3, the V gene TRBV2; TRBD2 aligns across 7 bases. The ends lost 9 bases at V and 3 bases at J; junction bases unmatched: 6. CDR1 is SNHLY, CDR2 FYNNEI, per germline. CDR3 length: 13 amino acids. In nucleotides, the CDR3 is TGTGCCAGTGCTGGCGGGAGTACAGATACGCAGTATTTT. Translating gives CASAGGSTDTQYF.

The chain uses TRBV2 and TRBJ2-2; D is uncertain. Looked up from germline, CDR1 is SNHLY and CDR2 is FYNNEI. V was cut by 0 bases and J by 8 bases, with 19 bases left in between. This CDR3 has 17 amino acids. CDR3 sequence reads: CASSEAHTEPGQGELFF. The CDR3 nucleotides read TGTGCCAGCAGTGAAGCGCACACAGAACCCGGTCAAGGGGAGCTGTTTTTT.

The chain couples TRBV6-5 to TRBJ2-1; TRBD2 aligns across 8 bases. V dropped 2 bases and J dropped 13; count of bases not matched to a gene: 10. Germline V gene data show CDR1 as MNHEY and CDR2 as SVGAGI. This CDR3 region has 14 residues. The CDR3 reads CASSYNNRGGPQFF. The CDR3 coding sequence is TGTGCCAGCAGTTACAACAACCGGGGGGGCCCCCAGTTCTTC.

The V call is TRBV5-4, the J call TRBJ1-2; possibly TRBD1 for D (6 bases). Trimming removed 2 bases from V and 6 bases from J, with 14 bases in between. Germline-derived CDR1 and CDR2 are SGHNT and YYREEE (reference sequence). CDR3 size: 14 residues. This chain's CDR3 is CASSFAGGSDGYTF. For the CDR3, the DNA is TGTGCCAGCAGCTTTGCGGGGGGCTCAGATGGCTACACCTTC. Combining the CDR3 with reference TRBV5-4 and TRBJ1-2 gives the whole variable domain ETGVTQSPTHLIKTRGQQVTLRCSSQSGHNTVSWYQQALGQGPQFIFQYYREEENGRGNFPPRFSGLQFPNYSSELNVNALELDDSALYLCASSFAGGSDGYTFGSGTRLTVV.

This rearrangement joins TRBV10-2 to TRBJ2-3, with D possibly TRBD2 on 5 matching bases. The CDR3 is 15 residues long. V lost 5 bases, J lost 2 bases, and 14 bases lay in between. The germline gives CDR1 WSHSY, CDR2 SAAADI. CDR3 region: CASSNPSIYTDTQYF. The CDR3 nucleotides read TGCGCCAGCAGTAACCCTAGCATCTACACAGATACGCAGTATTTT.

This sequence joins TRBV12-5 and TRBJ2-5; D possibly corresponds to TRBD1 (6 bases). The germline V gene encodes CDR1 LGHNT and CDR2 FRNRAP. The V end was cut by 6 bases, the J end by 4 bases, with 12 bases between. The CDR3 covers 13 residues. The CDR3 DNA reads TGTGCTAGTGGGGCCAGAGGGGGAGAGACCCAGTACTTC. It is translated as CASGARGGETQYF.

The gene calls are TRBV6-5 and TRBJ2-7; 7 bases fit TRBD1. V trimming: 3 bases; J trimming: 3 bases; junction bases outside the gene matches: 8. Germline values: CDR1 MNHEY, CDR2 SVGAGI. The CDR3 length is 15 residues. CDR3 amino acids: CASSYLAGGFYEQYF. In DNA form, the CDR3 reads TGTGCCAGCAGTTATCTCGCAGGGGGATTCTACGAGCAGTACTTC.

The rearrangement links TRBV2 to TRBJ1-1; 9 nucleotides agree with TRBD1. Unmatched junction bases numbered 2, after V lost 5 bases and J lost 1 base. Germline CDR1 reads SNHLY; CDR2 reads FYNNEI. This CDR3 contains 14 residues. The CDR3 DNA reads TGTGCCAGCAGTTTGGACAGGGGGAACACTGAAGCTTTCTTT. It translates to CASSLDRGNTEAFF. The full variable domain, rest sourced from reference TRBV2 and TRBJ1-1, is EPEVTQTPSHQVTQMGQEVILRCVPISNHLYFYWYRQILGQKVEFLVSFYNNEISEKSEIFDDQFSVERPDGSNFTLKIRSTKLEDSAMYFCASSLDRGNTEAFFGQGTRLTVV.

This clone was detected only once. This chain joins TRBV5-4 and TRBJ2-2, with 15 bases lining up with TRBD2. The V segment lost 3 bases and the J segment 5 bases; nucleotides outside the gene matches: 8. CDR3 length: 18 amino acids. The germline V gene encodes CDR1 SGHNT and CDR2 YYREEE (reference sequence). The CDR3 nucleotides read TGTGCCAGCAGCTCAGGACTAGCGGGGGGGCCGGAGACCGGGGAGCTGTTTTTT. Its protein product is CASSSGLAGGPETGELFF.

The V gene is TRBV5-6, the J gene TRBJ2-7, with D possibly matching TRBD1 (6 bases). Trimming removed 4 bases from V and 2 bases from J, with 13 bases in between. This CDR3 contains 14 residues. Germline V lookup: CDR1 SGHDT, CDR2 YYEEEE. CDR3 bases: TGTGCCAGCAGCCCTCAAGCAGGGGCCTACGAGCAGTACTTC. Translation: CASSPQAGAYEQYF.